The TCR beta chain described here comes from a study of shared clonotypes between healthy human individuals. Comments on this clone: No antigen is known for it.

The assay was run at deep level. The repertoire was sequenced with immunoSEQ multiplex PCR; TCRdb's copy has only in-frame clones and lacks some. Of a few million clones in the sample, over 85% are singletons; the top ten hold about 0.13%. The CDR3 contains 13 residues. Germline CDR1 is LNHDA and CDR2 is SQIVND (reference sequence). V shed 3 bases and J shed 2 bases, with 7 bases lying between them. General study points: Naive subsets generally exceeded memory subsets in estimated richness. The study found 4.5% to 6% of naive CD4 clonotypes shared across several donors. Sorted-subset sequencing, rarefaction showed, was incomplete despite large depth.

Sample: naive CD4+ T cells sorted from blood. Subset here: CD45RA+ positively selected. The V and J genes are TRBV19 and TRBJ2-5; D not resolved. This TCR derives from a man between 18 and 29 years old in good health. The CDR3 DNA sequence: TGTGCCAGTAGTATTGTTCCACAAGAGACCCAGTACTTC. This encodes CASSIVPQETQYF.